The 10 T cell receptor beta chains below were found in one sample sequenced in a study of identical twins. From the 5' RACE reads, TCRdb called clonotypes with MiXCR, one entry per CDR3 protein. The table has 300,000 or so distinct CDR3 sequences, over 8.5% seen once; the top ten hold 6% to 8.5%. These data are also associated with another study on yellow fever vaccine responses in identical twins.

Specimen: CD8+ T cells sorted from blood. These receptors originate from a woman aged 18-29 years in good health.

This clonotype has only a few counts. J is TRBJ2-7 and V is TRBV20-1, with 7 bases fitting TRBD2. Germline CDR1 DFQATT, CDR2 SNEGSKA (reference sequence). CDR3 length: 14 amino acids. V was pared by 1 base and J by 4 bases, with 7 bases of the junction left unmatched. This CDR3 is CSARVASGLYEQYF. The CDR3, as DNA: TGCAGTGCTAGAGTCGCCTCGGGACTATACGAGCAGTACTTC.

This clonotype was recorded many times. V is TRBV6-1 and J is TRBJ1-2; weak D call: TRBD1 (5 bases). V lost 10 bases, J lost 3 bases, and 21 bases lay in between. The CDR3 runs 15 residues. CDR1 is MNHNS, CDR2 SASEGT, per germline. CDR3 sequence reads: CATEWGPYSDYGYTF. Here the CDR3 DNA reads TGTGCCACCGAATGGGGCCCATACTCCGACTATGGCTACACCTTC.

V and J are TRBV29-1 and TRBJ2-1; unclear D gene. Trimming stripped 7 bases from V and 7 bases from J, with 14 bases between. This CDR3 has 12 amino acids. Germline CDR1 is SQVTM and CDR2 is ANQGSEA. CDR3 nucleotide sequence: TGCAGCGCCGCTGGAGTGGGTAATGAGCAGTTCTTC. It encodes CSAAGVGNEQFF.

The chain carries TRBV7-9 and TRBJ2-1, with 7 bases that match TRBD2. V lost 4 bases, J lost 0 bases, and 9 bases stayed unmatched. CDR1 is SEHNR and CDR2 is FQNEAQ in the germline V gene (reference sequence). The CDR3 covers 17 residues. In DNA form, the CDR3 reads TGTGCCAGCAGCTCCATTAAGGCGGGAGACTCCTACAATGAGCAGTTCTTC. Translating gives CASSSIKAGDSYNEQFF.

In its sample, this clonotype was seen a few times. In DNA, the CDR3 is TGTGCCAGCAGCTTCTACAGGAACACTGAAGCTTTCTTT. It codes for CASSFYRNTEAFF. The chain links TRBV7-9 to TRBJ1-1, with D hard to call. Trimming left V 3 bases short and J 1 base short, with 6 bases between. Germline CDR1 is SEHNR and CDR2 is FQNEAQ (reference sequence). The length of the CDR3 is 13 residues.

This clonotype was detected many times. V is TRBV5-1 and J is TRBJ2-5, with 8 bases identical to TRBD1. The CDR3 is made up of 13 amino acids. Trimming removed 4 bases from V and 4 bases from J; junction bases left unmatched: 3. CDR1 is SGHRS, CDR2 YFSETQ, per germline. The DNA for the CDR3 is TGCGCCAGCAGCCTCGGACAGGGAGAGACCCAGTACTTC. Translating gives CASSLGQGETQYF.

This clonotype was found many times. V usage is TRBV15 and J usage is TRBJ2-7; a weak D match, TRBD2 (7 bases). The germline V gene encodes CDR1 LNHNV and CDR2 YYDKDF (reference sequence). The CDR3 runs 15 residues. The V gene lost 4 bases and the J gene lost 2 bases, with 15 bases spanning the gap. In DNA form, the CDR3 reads TGTGCCACCAGCACTGGGGCGGGGGCAGCCTACGAGCAGTACTTC. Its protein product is CATSTGAGAAYEQYF.

Written as DNA, the CDR3 is TGCGCCAGCAGCTCGGACGCGTACCAAGAGACCCAGTACTTC. It translates to CASSSDAYQETQYF. The gene calls are TRBV4-3 and TRBJ2-5; D remains unclear. From germline, CDR1 is LGHNA and CDR2 YSLEER. CDR3 length: 14 residues. V was clipped by 5 bases and J by 0 bases, with 10 bases between them.

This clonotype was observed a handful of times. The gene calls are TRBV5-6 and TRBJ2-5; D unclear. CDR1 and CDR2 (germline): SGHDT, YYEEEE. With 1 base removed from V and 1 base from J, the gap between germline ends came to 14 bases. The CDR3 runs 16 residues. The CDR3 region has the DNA TGTGCCAGCAGCTTGATTCCGGGCCCTACCCAAGAGACCCAGTACTTC. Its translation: CASSLIPGPTQETQYF. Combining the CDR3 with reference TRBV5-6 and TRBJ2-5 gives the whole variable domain DAGVTQSPTHLIKTRGQQVTLRCSPKSGHDTVSWYQQALGQGPQFIFQYYEEEERQRGNFPDRFSGHQFPNYSSELNVNALLLGDSALYLCASSLIPGPTQETQYFGPGTRLLVL.

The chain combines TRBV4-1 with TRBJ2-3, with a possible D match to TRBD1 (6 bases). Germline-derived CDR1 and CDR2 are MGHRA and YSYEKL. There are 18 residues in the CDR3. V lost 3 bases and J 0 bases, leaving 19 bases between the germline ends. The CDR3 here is CASSQDKGGFSSTDTQYF. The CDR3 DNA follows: TGCGCCAGCAGCCAGGATAAAGGGGGATTCTCTAGCACAGATACGCAGTATTTT.